The sequence of this T cell receptor (beta chain) was determined in a study of T cell changes during pregnancy in multiple sclerosis. A single count supports this clone. Sequenced by immunoSEQ multiplex PCR; TCRdb stores in-frame clones only, minus some. The sample consists of approximately 97,000 clones, 90% to 95% of them appearing once. Germline assignment: CDR1 SGHRS and CDR2 YFSETQ. CDR3 size: 15 residues. The J segment lost 2 bases and the V segment lost 5 bases, leaving 7 bases of the junction unmatched. Sequences were derived from peripheral blood, sampled after pregnancy. The sequence came from a female donor in good health, enrolled as a control in a pregnancy study. The rearrangement uses TRBV5-1 and TRBJ2-5; 9 nucleotides match TRBD2. Here the CDR3 DNA reads TGCGCCAGCAGGTCCACGAGCGGGGGGCAAGAGACCCAGTACTTC. It is translated as CASRSTSGGQETQYF.